This TCR beta chain is from a study of blood T cell repertoires in COVID-19. As for this clone: The junction does not match germline at one end; this may be a read error.

Living in about two dozen US areas, the participants were between roughly 18 and 95 years of age. Generated by immunoSEQ multiplex PCR, the TCRdb table keeps only in-frame clones and is missing some. The table lists about 200,000 clones, about 87% of them singletons, with less than 1.5% in the top ten. The CDR3 spans 14 residues. Germline V CDR1 and CDR2: SGHDT, YYEEEE. This clonotype was sampled from a man aged 25-45 years who had recovered from COVID-19. The sequencing input was PBMCs or T cells enriched from blood (not recorded which). This chain uses TRBV5-6 with TRBJ2-7; D possibly corresponds to TRBD1 (6 bases). This CDR3 is CASSFSGTRGSSGF. The CDR3 coding sequence is TGTGCCAGCAGCTTTAGTGGGACAAGGGGGTCTTCTGGGTTC. The full variable domain, rest sourced from reference TRBV5-6 and TRBJ2-7, is DAGVTQSPTHLIKTRGQQVTLRCSPKSGHDTVSWYQQALGQGPQFIFQYYEEEERQRGNFPDRFSGHQFPNYSSELNVNALLLGDSALYLCASSFSGTRGSSGFGPGTRLTVT.